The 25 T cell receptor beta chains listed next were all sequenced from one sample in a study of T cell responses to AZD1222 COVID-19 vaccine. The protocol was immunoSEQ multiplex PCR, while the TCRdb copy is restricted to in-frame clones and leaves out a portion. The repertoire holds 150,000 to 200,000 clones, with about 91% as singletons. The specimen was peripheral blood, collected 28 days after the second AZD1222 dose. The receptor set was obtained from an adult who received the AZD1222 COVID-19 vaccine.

The CDR3 is CAWGSSAYEQYF. In DNA, the CDR3 is TGTGCCTGGGGGAGTTCAGCCTACGAGCAGTACTTC. The chain links TRBV30 to TRBJ2-7, with D perhaps matching TRBD2 (5 bases). CDR3 length equals 12 residues. CDR1 is GTSNPN, CDR2 SVGIG, per germline (reference sequence). The V end lost 5 bases, the J end lost 2 bases, and 10 bases lay between the germline ends.

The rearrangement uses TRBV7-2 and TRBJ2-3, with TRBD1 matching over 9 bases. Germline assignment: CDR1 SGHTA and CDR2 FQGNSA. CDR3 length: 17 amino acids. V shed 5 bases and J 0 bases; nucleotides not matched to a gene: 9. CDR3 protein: CASSRTGALRSTDTQYF. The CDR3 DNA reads TGTGCCAGCAGCAGGACAGGGGCCCTGCGTAGCACAGATACGCAGTATTTT.

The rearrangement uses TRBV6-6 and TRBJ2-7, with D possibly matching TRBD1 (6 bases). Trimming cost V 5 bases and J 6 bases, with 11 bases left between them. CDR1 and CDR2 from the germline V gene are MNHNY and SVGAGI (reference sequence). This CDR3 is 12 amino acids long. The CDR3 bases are TGTGCCAGCAGTCAGGGGTGGGGCGAGCAGTACTTC. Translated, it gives CASSQGWGEQYF.

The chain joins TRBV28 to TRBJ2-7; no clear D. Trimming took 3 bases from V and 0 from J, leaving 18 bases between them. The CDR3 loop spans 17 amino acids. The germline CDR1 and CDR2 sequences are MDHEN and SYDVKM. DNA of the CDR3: TGTGCCAGCAGTTTCCAACTGATAGGACCGAGCTCCTACGAGCAGTACTTC. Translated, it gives CASSFQLIGPSSYEQYF. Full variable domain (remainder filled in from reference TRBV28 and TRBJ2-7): DVKVTQSSRYLVKRTGEKVFLECVQDMDHENMFWYRQDPGLGLRLIYFSYDVKMKEKGDIPEGYSVSREKKERFSLILESASTNQTSMYLCASSFQLIGPSSYEQYFGPGTRLTVT.

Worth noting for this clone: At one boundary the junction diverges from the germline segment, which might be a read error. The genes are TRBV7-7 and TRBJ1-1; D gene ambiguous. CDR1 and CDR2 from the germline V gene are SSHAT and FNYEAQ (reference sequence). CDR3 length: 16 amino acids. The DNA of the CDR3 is TGTGCTAGCAGCTTAGGCGGCAGGTCGATGAACACTGAAGCTTTCTTT. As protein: CASSLGGRSMNTEAFF.

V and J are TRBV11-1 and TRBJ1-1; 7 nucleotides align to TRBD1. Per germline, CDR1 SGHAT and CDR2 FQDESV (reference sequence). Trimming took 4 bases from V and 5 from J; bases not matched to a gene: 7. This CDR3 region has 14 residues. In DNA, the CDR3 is TGTGCCAGCAGCTCGAGACAGGGTCGGACTGAAGCTTTCTTT. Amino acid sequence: CASSSRQGRTEAFF.

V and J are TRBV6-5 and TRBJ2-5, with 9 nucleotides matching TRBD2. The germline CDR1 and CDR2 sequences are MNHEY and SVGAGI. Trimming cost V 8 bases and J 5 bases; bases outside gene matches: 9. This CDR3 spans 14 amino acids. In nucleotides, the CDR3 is TGTGCCAGCTGGGGTAGCGGGAGTGGGGAGACCCAGTACTTC. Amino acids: CASWGSGSGETQYF.

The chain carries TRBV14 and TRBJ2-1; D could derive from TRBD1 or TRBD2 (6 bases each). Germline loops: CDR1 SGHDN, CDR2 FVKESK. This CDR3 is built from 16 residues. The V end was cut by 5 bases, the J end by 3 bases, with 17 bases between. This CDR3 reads CASSSGTGANYNEQFF. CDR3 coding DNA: TGTGCCAGCAGCTCCGGGACGGGGGCGAACTACAATGAGCAGTTCTTC. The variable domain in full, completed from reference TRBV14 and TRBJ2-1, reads EAGVTQFPSHSVIEKGQTVTLRCDPISGHDNLYWYRRVMGKEIKFLLHFVKESKQDESGMPNNRFLAERTGGTYSTLKVQPAELEDSGVYFCASSSGTGANYNEQFFGPGTRLTVL.

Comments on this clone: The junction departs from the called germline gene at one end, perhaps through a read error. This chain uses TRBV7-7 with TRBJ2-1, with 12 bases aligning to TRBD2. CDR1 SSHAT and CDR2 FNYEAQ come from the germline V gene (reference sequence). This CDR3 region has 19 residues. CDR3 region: CASSFGATSGGPSYNEQFF. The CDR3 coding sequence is TGTGCTAGCAGCTTCGGGGCGACTAGCGGGGGCCCCTCCTACAATGAGCAGTTCTTC.

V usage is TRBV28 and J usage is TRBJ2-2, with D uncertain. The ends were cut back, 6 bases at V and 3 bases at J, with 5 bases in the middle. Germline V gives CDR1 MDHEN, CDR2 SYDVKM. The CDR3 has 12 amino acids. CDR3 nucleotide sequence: TGTGCCAGCAGGAAGGACACCGGGGAGCTGTTTTTT. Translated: CASRKDTGELFF.

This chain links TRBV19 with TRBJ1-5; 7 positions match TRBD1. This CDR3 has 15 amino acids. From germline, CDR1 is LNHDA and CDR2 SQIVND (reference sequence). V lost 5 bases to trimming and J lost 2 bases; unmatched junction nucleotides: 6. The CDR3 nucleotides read TGTGCCAGTAGTCCCAATACAGGGGGCAATCAGCCCCAGCATTTT. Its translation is CASSPNTGGNQPQHF.

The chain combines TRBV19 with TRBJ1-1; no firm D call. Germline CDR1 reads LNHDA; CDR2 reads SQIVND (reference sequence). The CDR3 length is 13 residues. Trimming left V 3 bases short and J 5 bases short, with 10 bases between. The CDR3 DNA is TGTGCCAGTAGTATGGTCAGTTGGACTGAAGCTTTCTTT. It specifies CASSMVSWTEAFF.

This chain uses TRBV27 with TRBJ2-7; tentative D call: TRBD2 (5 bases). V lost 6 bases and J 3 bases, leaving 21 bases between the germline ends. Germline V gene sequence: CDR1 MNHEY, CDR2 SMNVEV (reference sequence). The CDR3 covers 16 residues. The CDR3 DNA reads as TGTGCCAGCAGCCCGACCTCCCGGACTCCGATCTACGAGCAGTACTTC. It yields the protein CASSPTSRTPIYEQYF.

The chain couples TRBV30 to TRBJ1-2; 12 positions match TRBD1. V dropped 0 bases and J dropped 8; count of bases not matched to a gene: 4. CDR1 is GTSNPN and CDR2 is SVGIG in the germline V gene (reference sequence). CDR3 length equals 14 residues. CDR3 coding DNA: TGTGCCTGGAGTGTACCCGGGACAGGGGGCGGCTACACCTTC. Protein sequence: CAWSVPGTGGGYTF.

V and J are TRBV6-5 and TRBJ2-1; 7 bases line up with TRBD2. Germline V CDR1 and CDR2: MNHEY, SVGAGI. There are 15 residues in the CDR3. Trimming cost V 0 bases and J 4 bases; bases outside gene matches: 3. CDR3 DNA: TGTGCCAGCAGTTACTCGCCGGGGGGATACAATGAGCAGTTCTTC. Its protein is CASSYSPGGYNEQFF.

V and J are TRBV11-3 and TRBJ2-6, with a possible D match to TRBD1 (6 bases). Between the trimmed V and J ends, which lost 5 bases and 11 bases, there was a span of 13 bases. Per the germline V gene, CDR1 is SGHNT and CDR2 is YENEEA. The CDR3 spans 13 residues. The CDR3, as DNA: TGTGCCAGCAGCCTGACAGGCTGGGACGTCCTGACTTTC. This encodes CASSLTGWDVLTF.

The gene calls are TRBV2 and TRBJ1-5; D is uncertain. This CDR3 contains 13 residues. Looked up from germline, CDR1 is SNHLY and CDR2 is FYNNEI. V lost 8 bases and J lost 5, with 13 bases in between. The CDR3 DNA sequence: TGTGCCAGCGGAAAGGCAGAGGATCAGCCCCAGCATTTT. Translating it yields CASGKAEDQPQHF.

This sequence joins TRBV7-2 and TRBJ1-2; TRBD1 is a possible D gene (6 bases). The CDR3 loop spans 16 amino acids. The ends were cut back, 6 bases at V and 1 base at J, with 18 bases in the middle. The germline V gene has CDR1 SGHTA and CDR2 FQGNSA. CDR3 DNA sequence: TGTGCCAGCAGTTCGTGGGGTCAGGGGAATAACTATGGCTACACCTTC. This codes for CASSSWGQGNNYGYTF.

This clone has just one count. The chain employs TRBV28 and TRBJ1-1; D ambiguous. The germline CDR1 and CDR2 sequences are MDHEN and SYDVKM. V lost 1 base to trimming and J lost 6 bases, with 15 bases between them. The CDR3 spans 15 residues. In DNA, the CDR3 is TGTGCCAGCAGTTTATCCGGCAAAATGGGTGCTGAAGCTTTCTTT. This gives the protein CASSLSGKMGAEAFF.

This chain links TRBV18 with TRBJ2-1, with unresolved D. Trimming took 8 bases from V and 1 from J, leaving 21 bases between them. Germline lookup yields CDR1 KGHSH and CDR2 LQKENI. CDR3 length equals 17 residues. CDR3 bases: TGTGCCAGCCAATCGTCCGTCGCCGACCCTTCCTACAATGAGCAGTTCTTC. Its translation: CASQSSVADPSYNEQFF.

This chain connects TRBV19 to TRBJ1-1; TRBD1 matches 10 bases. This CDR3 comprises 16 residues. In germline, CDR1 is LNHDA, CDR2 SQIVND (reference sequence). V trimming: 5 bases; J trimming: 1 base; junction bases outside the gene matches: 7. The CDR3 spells CASSHKTGGTNTEAFF. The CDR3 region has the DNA TGTGCCAGTAGTCACAAGACAGGGGGCACGAACACTGAAGCTTTCTTT.

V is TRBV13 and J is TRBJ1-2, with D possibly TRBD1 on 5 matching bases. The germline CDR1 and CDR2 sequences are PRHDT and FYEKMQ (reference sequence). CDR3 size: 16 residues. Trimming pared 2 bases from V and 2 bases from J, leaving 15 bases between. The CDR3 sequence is CASSLKQEEANYGYTF. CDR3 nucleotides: TGTGCCAGCAGCTTAAAACAGGAGGAGGCCAACTATGGCTACACCTTC.

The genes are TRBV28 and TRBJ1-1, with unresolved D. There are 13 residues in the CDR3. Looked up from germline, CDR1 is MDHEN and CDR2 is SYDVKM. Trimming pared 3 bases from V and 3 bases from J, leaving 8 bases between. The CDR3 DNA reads TGTGCCAGCAGTTTGCCAGGTGACACTGAAGCTTTCTTT. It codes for CASSLPGDTEAFF.

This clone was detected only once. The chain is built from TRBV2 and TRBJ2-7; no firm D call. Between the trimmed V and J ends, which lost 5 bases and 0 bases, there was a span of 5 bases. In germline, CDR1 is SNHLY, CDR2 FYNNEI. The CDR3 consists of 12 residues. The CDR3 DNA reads TGTGCCAGCAGTAAAACCTCCTACGAGCAGTACTTC. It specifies CASSKTSYEQYF.

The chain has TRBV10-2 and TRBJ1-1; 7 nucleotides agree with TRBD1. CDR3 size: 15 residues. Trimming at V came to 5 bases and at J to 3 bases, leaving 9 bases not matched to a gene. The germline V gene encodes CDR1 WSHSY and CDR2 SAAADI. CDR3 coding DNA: TGCGCCAGCAGTTATAATGGGCAGGGGGACACTGAAGCTTTCTTT. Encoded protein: CASSYNGQGDTEAFF.